This entry lists 16 T cell receptor beta chains sequenced from one sample in a study of blood T cell repertoires in COVID-19 (dated by TCRdb to the early 2020s). Library preparation used the immunoSEQ multiplex PCR assay. Here the immuneACCESS table is served through TCRdb, limited to in-frame sequences with V and J called. Missing clones are a known gap in these copies; in checked studies unresolved V genes cover under half, and the rest lacks a known reason. The sample has a few hundred thousand clones on record, under 90% of them singletons. About 4% of the sample belongs to the ten largest clones. Sequencing was performed on PBMCs or T cells enriched from blood (not recorded which). Receptors originate from a young man with acute COVID-19.

This clone has just one count. The chain recombines TRBV5-4 with TRBJ1-4, with 7 bases that match TRBD1. The V segment lost 4 bases and the J segment 4 bases; nucleotides outside the gene matches: 4. Looked up from germline, CDR1 is SGHNT and CDR2 is YYREEE (reference sequence). The CDR3 contains 14 residues. Written as DNA, the CDR3 is TGTGCCAGCAGCACTGACAGGGTTAATGAAAAACTGTTTTTT. The encoded protein is CASSTDRVNEKLFF.

J is TRBJ2-2 and V is TRBV7-2; a possible D gene is TRBD1 (6 bases). This CDR3 has 15 amino acids. V dropped 6 bases and J dropped 5 bases, with 16 bases sitting between them. The germline gives CDR1 SGHTA, CDR2 FQGNSA. The CDR3 protein is CASRGQGLLTGELFF. The DNA of the CDR3 is TGTGCCAGCAGAGGGCAGGGGTTGCTAACCGGGGAGCTGTTTTTT.

This chain connects TRBV7-8 to TRBJ1-1, with D possibly matching TRBD1 (6 bases). Trimming shortened V by 0 bases and J by 4 bases, and 12 bases separated the two germline ends. The CDR3 loop spans 15 amino acids. The germline V gene has CDR1 SGHVS and CDR2 FQNEAQ. The CDR3 spells CASSLALGRGTEAFF. The CDR3 nucleotides read TGTGCCAGCAGCTTAGCGCTCGGCAGGGGCACTGAAGCTTTCTTT.

The rearrangement joins TRBV6-6 to TRBJ2-5; possibly TRBD2 for D (5 bases). The germline CDR1 and CDR2 sequences are MNHNY and SVGAGI (reference sequence). The CDR3 is made up of 13 amino acids. Trimming stripped 6 bases from V and 5 bases from J, with 13 bases between. In nucleotides, the CDR3 is TGTGCCAGCAGCTCGGACTTGGGTGAGACCCAGTACTTC. Residues: CASSSDLGETQYF.

About this clone itself: Additional DNA sequences in this sample encode the identical CDR3. The CDR3 DNA reads TGTGCCACCAGTGATTTGGGGAGGACTGAAGCTTTCTTT. The encoded protein is CATSDLGRTEAFF. V is TRBV24-1 and J is TRBJ1-1; D unclear. The germline gives CDR1 KGHDR, CDR2 SFDVKD. The CDR3 runs 13 residues. V lost 0 bases to trimming and J lost 5 bases, with 6 bases between them.

The chain links TRBV28 to TRBJ1-1; D is ambiguous. This CDR3 has 12 amino acids. V lost 6 bases, J lost 13 bases, and 18 bases lay in between. Germline CDR1 reads MDHEN; CDR2 reads SYDVKM. The CDR3 loop reads CASSTRWPGGFF. In DNA form, the CDR3 reads TGTGCCAGCAGCACAAGGTGGCCGGGAGGTTTCTTT.

The rearrangement joins TRBV15 to TRBJ1-6, with D perhaps matching TRBD1 (6 bases). Trimming pared 0 bases from V and 4 bases from J, leaving 13 bases between. This CDR3 is built from 17 residues. Germline lookup yields CDR1 LNHNV and CDR2 YYDKDF (reference sequence). In DNA, the CDR3 is TGTGCCACCAGCAGAGATGTGGGGGCGAGGTATAATTCACCCCTCCACTTT. Translating it yields CATSRDVGARYNSPLHF.

This clone was seen a single time. This chain connects TRBV5-1 to TRBJ2-7, with TRBD2 identical over 10 bases. Germline CDR1 and CDR2: SGHRS and YFSETQ. The CDR3 is 17 amino acids. CDR3 loop: CASSWGSGRGPNYEQYV. For the CDR3, the DNA is TGTGCCAGCAGCTGGGGCAGCGGGAGGGGCCCGAACTACGAGCAGTACGTC.

This clone was observed once. The chain links TRBV6-4 to TRBJ1-5, with 11 bases that match TRBD1. Germline values: CDR1 MRHNA, CDR2 SNTAGT. With 8 bases clipped from V and 4 bases from J, the junction kept 1 base outside the gene matches. The CDR3 runs to 13 residues. Here the CDR3 DNA reads TGTGCCAGCGGGACAGGGGGTAATCAGCCCCAGCATTTT. Residues: CASGTGGNQPQHF.

This clone came up once. CDR3 region: CASSRDRDYGYTF. CDR3 in DNA: TGTGCCAGCAGCCGCGACAGGGACTATGGCTACACCTTC. The V and J genes are TRBV5-8 and TRBJ1-2; TRBD1 agrees at 7 bases. V lost 4 bases, J lost 3 bases, and 3 bases stayed unmatched. There are 13 residues in the CDR3. The germline gives CDR1 SGHTS, CDR2 YDEGEE.

CDR3 coding DNA: TGTGCCAGCAGCTTAGACAGGGGGTTTAGTGGCTACACCTTC. Translating gives CASSLDRGFSGYTF. This chain links TRBV11-3 with TRBJ1-2; 7 bases line up with TRBD1. V shed 0 bases and J 7 bases; nucleotides not matched to a gene: 5. CDR1 and CDR2 (germline): SGHNT, YENEEA. The CDR3 consists of 14 residues.

The chain carries TRBV10-3 and TRBJ2-1; 10 nucleotides agree with TRBD1. The germline V gene encodes CDR1 ENHRY and CDR2 SYGVKD. Trimming removed 9 bases from V and 8 bases from J; junction bases left unmatched: 10. CDR3 length: 14 residues. The CDR3 DNA follows: TGTGCCATGGGGGGGGACAGGGGCACCCATGAGCAGTTCTTC. Protein sequence: CAMGGDRGTHEQFF.

The chain links TRBV19 to TRBJ1-2; D gene uncertain. The CDR3 runs to 13 residues. V shed 6 bases and J shed 2 bases, with 10 bases lying between them. From germline, CDR1 is LNHDA and CDR2 SQIVND (reference sequence). The chain's CDR3 is CASSPQSNYGYTF. CDR3 DNA sequence: TGTGCCAGTAGCCCCCAATCCAACTATGGCTACACCTTC.

The chain has TRBV27 and TRBJ2-7; D remains unclear. The germline V gene encodes CDR1 MNHEY and CDR2 SMNVEV (reference sequence). The CDR3 length is 14 residues. V was shortened by 10 bases and J by 5 bases, with 21 bases between the two germline ends. The CDR3 reads CAIPWSNGTHEQYV. The CDR3, as DNA: TGTGCCATACCCTGGAGTAATGGCACCCACGAGCAGTACGTC.

The rearrangement joins TRBV29-1 to TRBJ2-2, with a possible D match to TRBD1 (6 bases). The CDR3 is 15 amino acids. Germline V gene sequence: CDR1 SQVTM, CDR2 ANQGSEA. V was shortened by 5 bases and J by 1 base, with 14 bases between the two germline ends. The CDR3: CSVQRGTVNTGELFF. In DNA form, the CDR3 reads TGCAGCGTTCAGAGGGGGACCGTGAACACCGGGGAGCTGTTTTTT.

V is TRBV5-5 and J is TRBJ1-2, with a possible D match to TRBD1 (6 bases). Trimming left V 6 bases short and J 4 bases short, with 16 bases between. The CDR3 runs 14 residues. Per the germline V gene, CDR1 is SGHKS and CDR2 is YYEKEE (reference sequence). CDR3 residues: CASNPWGQGYGYTF. The CDR3 bases are TGTGCCAGCAACCCCTGGGGGCAGGGCTATGGCTACACCTTC.